The rows below give T cell receptor beta chains drawn from one sample of a study of post-analysis software for immune sequencing data. Each CDR3 protein gets one entry after TCRdb re-called the PCR reads with MiXCR. The table shows fewer than 850,000 distinct CDR3 sequences, with just under 30% occurring only once. Sequencing was performed on blood. The origin of the receptors is a girl aged 10 to 17 with multiple sclerosis. Both conserved end residues are part of each CDR3. The D gene is left open where the match is weak. A clone size is listed for some rows: how often the clone was seen (once, few, many), or a class if it is expanded.

>few|TRBV29-1|TRBJ2-7|TRBD1
TGCAGCTTCCGGGACAGGGGGAATGAGCAGTACTTC
CSFRDRGNEQYF
>few|TRBV28|TRBJ2-7|-
TGTGCCAGCAAATTGGGCGGCTACGAGCAGTACTTC
CASKLGGYEQYF
>-|TRBV5-5|TRBJ1-4|TRBD1
TGTGCCAGCAGCCATACAGGGGGCGAATTTGAAAAACTGTTTTTT
CASSHTGGEFEKLFF
>few|TRBV5-1|TRBJ2-5|-
TGCGCCAGCAGCTTGGCTCGGGGACCGTCTATGGAGACCCAGTACTTC
CASSLARGPSMETQYF
>-|TRBV24-1|TRBJ2-2|TRBD2
TGTGCCACCAGTGATTTTCCGCGGGGGGCCGCGAACACCGGGGAGCTGTTTTTT
CATSDFPRGAANTGELFF
>few|TRBV5-1|TRBJ2-7|TRBD1
TGCGCCAGCAGCTTCGGGGACAGGAGATCCTACGAGCAGTACTTC
CASSFGDRRSYEQYF
>few|TRBV19|TRBJ2-3|TRBD2
TGTGCCAGTAGTATCGGGCTAGCGGGAGCAGATACGCAGTATTTT
CASSIGLAGADTQYF
>few|TRBV4-3|TRBJ2-7|-
TGCGCCAGCAGCCAAGATCCTGGGGGGAGAGGCTACGAGCAGTACTTC
CASSQDPGGRGYEQYF
>-|TRBV20-1|TRBJ2-1|TRBD2
TGCGCGGTAGCGGGGGCCGGTGGTGAGCAGTTCTTC
CAVAGAGGEQFF
>-|TRBV7-2|TRBJ2-7|-
TGTGCCAGCAGCCCCCGGGCACCTAGCTCCTACGAGCAGTACTTC
CASSPRAPSSYEQYF
>few|TRBV7-9|TRBJ2-7|-
TGTGCCAGCAGCTCTGGTGGGATTGGGTACGAGCAGTACTTC
CASSSGGIGYEQYF
>-|TRBV20-1|TRBJ2-5|-
TGCAGTGCGATCCTAGTTTCTGGGGAGACCCAGTACTTC
CSAILVSGETQYF
>few|TRBV29-1|TRBJ2-7|TRBD2
TGCAGCGTGGGTCGGGGGGTTGCCGAGCAGTACTTC
CSVGRGVAEQYF
>-|TRBV20-1|TRBJ1-2|-
TGCAGTGCTCCCCAGACGGATAACTTCGTTGGCTACACCTTC
CSAPQTDNFVGYTF
>-|TRBV6-4|TRBJ2-2|TRBD1
TGTGCCAGCAGTGAGGGGACAGGGAACACCGGGGAGCTGTTTTTT
CASSEGTGNTGELFF
>few|TRBV4-1|TRBJ2-1|TRBD2
TGCGCCAGCAGCCAATTCGGCGGGAGGATCGATGAGCAGTTCTTC
CASSQFGGRIDEQFF
>few|TRBV6-4|TRBJ2-6|-
TGTGCCAGCAACCAGGCCGGGGTGACTGGGGCCAACGTCCTGACTTTC
CASNQAGVTGANVLTF
>few|TRBV2|TRBJ2-1|TRBD1
TGTGCCAGCTCCGAGGGACAGGGGGTTAGCAATGAGCAGTTCTTC
CASSEGQGVSNEQFF
>few|TRBV7-9|TRBJ2-5|TRBD1
TGTGCCAGCAGCTTATCGCAGGGGGCGGAGACCCAGTACTTC
CASSLSQGAETQYF
>few|TRBV5-5|TRBJ1-1|-
TGTGCCAGCAGTGCCGGTCGGGGCACTGAAGCTTTCTTT
CASSAGRGTEAFF
>-|TRBV5-6|TRBJ1-2|-
TGTGCCAGCAGCGAAGGGGCGCCCGGCTACATCTTC
CASSEGAPGYIF
>-|TRBV7-2|TRBJ2-3|-
TGTGCCAGCACCTCTTACGGGGGCCCAGATACGCAGTATTTT
CASTSYGGPDTQYF
>-|TRBV2|TRBJ1-4|TRBD1
TGTGCCAGCACCAACCGGGACAGGGATGAAAAACTGTTTTTT
CASTNRDRDEKLFF
>few|TRBV12-3/TRBV12-4|TRBJ1-2|-
TGTGTCAGCAGTTTTGCCGGATTGGAAGAGTATGGCTACACCTTC
CVSSFAGLEEYGYTF